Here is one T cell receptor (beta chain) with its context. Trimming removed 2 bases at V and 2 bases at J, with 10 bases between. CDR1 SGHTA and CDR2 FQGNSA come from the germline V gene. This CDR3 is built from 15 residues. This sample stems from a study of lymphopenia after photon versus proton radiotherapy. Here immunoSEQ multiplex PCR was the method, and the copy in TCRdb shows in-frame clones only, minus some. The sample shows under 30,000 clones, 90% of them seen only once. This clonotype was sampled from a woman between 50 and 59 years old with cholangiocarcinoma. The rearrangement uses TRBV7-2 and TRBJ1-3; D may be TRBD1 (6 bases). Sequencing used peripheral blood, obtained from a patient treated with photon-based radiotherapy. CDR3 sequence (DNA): TGTGCCAGCAGCTTATTTAGGGGGGCTGGAAACACCATATATTTT. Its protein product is CASSLFRGAGNTIYF.